This TCR beta chain was sequenced during a study of lymphopenia after photon versus proton radiotherapy. Study results and limitations: Relative stability marked proton patients; photon patients lost diversity and naive cells.

Repertoires were generated with immunoSEQ multiplex PCR, while TCRdb's copy carries only in-frame clones and drops some. The sample contains 70,000 or so clones, 85% to 95% of which appear only once. Concerning this clone: Its target is not known.

The receptor was isolated from a woman in her thirties or forties with cholangiocarcinoma. The sequencing here drew on peripheral blood, taken from a patient treated with photon-based radiotherapy.

As DNA, the CDR3 is TGTGCCACCAGCGGATTCAGGGCAGGGGGCGACTATGGCTACACCTTC. The encoded protein is CATSGFRAGGDYGYTF. V is TRBV15 and J is TRBJ1-2; 8 bases line up with TRBD1. The germline gives CDR1 LNHNV, CDR2 YYDKDF (reference sequence). The CDR3 runs to 16 residues. J lost 3 bases, V lost 5 bases, and 11 bases had no gene match.